This T cell receptor (beta chain) was captured in a study of post-analysis software for immune sequencing data. Study at large: Disease trajectories encompassed relapsing-remitting, secondary progressive and progressive-relapsing multiple sclerosis. General study points: Multiple sclerosis was associated with a significant reduction in normalized Chao1 diversity relative to controls. Several TRBV segments were more frequent in patients than controls; TRBV5-6, TRBV5-1 and TRBV20-1 belonged to this group. Analysis by F measure revealed that same-batch samples clustered strongly together.

Unique-molecular-identifier-tagged TCR beta cDNA libraries were used. From 1 to 10 million T cells, roughly 0.5 million cDNA molecules were obtained. TCRdb called the PCR reads again in MiXCR, with one record for every CDR3 protein. This table has over 700,000 distinct CDR3 sequences, 25% to 30% appearing once. Comment on this clonotype: Its antigen is currently unknown. The junction and the germline gene differ at one end; a read error may be behind it.

The germline V gene encodes CDR1 SQVTM and CDR2 ANQGSEA. This CDR3 contains 11 residues. Material: blood. V usage is TRBV29-1 and J usage is TRBJ2-7; perhaps TRBD1 as D (5 bases). This sequence was found in a girl aged 10-17 years with multiple sclerosis. The CDR3: CSADSSYERYF. For the CDR3, the DNA is TGCAGCGCAGACAGCTCCTACGAGCGGTACTTC.